Following are 21 T cell receptor beta chains from one sample sequenced in a study of cytomegalovirus exposure and HLA in healthy donors. The PCR used 60 Vbeta and 13 Jbeta primers. Here immunoSEQ multiplex PCR was the method, and the copy in TCRdb shows in-frame clones only, minus some. The sample shows about 110,000 clones, 74% of them seen only once. Sequencing was performed on PBMCs. The receptors were gathered from a woman in her thirties or forties in good health and CMV-seropositive.

V and J are TRBV5-4 and TRBJ1-2; D is possibly TRBD1 (6 bases). V lost 4 bases and J 6 bases, leaving 16 bases between the germline ends. Germline CDR1 reads SGHNT; CDR2 reads YYREEE (reference sequence). The CDR3 runs 14 residues. The CDR3 protein is CASSNPAGANGYTF. The CDR3 DNA reads TGTGCCAGCAGCAACCCAGCAGGGGCAAATGGCTACACCTTC.

The chain links TRBV6-6 to TRBJ1-5; D unresolved. V was shortened by 2 bases and J by 7 bases, with 15 bases between the two germline ends. This CDR3 region has 15 residues. In germline, CDR1 is MNHNY, CDR2 SVGAGI (reference sequence). Written as DNA, the CDR3 is TGTGCCAGCAGTTACCCGACCGGGGTTATCCAGCCCCAGCATTTT. Encoded protein: CASSYPTGVIQPQHF.

This clone was recorded once. The gene calls are TRBV27 and TRBJ2-2; 9 bases match TRBD2. In germline, CDR1 is MNHEY, CDR2 SMNVEV (reference sequence). The CDR3 has 15 amino acids. The J segment lost 4 bases and the V segment lost 7 bases, leaving 7 bases of the junction unmatched. The CDR3 sequence is CASTPASGTTGELFF. As DNA, the CDR3 is TGTGCCAGCACCCCGGCTAGCGGGACCACCGGGGAGCTGTTTTTT.

The rearrangement joins TRBV4-1 to TRBJ1-1; no definite D call. The V gene's germline CDR1 is MGHRA and CDR2 YSYEKL. Trimming took off 0 bases at V and 5 bases at J, with 10 bases between the two ends. The CDR3 runs 14 residues. The CDR3 DNA is TGCGCCAGCAGCCAAGAACCTTTCCAGACTGAAGCTTTCTTT. Amino acid sequence: CASSQEPFQTEAFF.

The CDR3 region has the DNA TGTGCCAGCAGCTTAGATATGACAGATACGCAGTATTTT. This gives the protein CASSLDMTDTQYF. This chain joins TRBV7-9 and TRBJ2-3; D gene uncertain. Trimming took 1 base from V and 3 from J, leaving 5 bases between them. Germline loops: CDR1 SEHNR, CDR2 FQNEAQ (reference sequence). The CDR3 runs 13 residues.

The chain links TRBV19 to TRBJ2-6; D remains unclear. Trimming removed 5 bases from V and 1 base from J, with 9 bases in between. CDR3 size: 15 residues. The germline V gene has CDR1 LNHDA and CDR2 SQIVND (reference sequence). This CDR3 is CASSYQRSGANVLTF. The CDR3 DNA is TGTGCCAGTAGTTACCAGAGGTCTGGGGCCAACGTCCTGACTTTC.

The rearrangement links TRBV5-6 to TRBJ2-2; 7 positions agree with TRBD1. With 0 bases clipped from V and 7 bases from J, the junction kept 3 bases outside the gene matches. The CDR3 runs 14 residues. The germline V gene has CDR1 SGHDT and CDR2 YYEEEE. The CDR3 DNA sequence: TGTGCCAGCAGCTTGGGACAGGGTGTCGGGGAGCTGTTTTTT. Encoded protein: CASSLGQGVGELFF.

V is TRBV5-1 and J is TRBJ2-5; 7 bases line up with TRBD1. The junction had 1 base not matched to a gene; V was cut back by 4 bases and J by 1 base. The germline CDR1 and CDR2 sequences are SGHRS and YFSETQ. CDR3 length: 13 residues. The chain's CDR3 is CASSGDSQETQYF. As DNA, the CDR3 is TGCGCCAGCAGCGGGGACAGCCAAGAGACCCAGTACTTC.

The chain joins TRBV4-1 to TRBJ1-2; D gene ambiguous. Between the trimmed V and J ends, which lost 0 bases and 4 bases, there was a span of 12 bases. Germline loops: CDR1 MGHRA, CDR2 YSYEKL. The CDR3 totals 15 residues. The CDR3 nucleotides are TGCGCCAGCAGCCAAGATTGGGCAGTCCTCTATGGCTACACCTTC. Its protein is CASSQDWAVLYGYTF.

This chain joins TRBV5-4 and TRBJ2-1; TRBD2 agrees at 13 bases. V lost 4 bases to trimming and J lost 8 bases; unmatched junction nucleotides: 6. Germline V gene lookup returns CDR1 SGHNT and CDR2 YYREEE (reference sequence). The CDR3 has 15 residues. Here the CDR3 reads CASSLKLAGGHEQFF. CDR3 DNA: TGTGCCAGCAGCCTAAAACTAGCGGGGGGGCATGAGCAGTTCTTC.

This clone was counted a few times. V is TRBV7-3 and J is TRBJ1-2; 11 bases are a match to TRBD1. The CDR3 runs 17 residues. Unmatched junction bases numbered 11, after V lost 4 bases and J lost 4 bases. The germline gives CDR1 SGHTA, CDR2 FQGTGA. CDR3 sequence (DNA): TGTGCCAGCAGCTCAAAGGGCGGGACAGGGGGAGGCTATGGCTACACCTTC. Translating gives CASSSKGGTGGGYGYTF.

In DNA form, the CDR3 reads TGTGCCAGCAGTGAACAGGCGGGGGGATTGGGGGAGCAGTTCTTC. It yields the protein CASSEQAGGLGEQFF. This chain connects TRBV2 to TRBJ2-1; 8 bases fit TRBD2. Looked up from germline, CDR1 is SNHLY and CDR2 is FYNNEI. This CDR3 comprises 15 residues. The junction had 10 bases not matched to a gene; V was cut back by 2 bases and J by 10 bases. Variable domain in full (rest from reference TRBV2 and TRBJ2-1): EPEVTQTPSHQVTQMGQEVILRCVPISNHLYFYWYRQILGQKVEFLVSFYNNEISEKSEIFDDQFSVERPDGSNFTLKIRSTKLEDSAMYFCASSEQAGGLGEQFFGPGTRLTVL.

The chain links TRBV10-3 to TRBJ2-7; 12 bases match TRBD1. This CDR3 has 14 residues. The V gene end was trimmed by 9 bases and the J gene end by 5 bases; junction bases not matched to a gene: 8. The germline V gene has CDR1 ENHRY and CDR2 SYGVKD. Here the CDR3 reads CAIRGTGGPHEQYF. The CDR3 DNA follows: TGTGCCATAAGAGGGACAGGGGGCCCCCACGAGCAGTACTTC.

The chain combines TRBV15 with TRBJ1-6, with D possibly being TRBD1 (6 bases). Germline values: CDR1 LNHNV, CDR2 YYDKDF (reference sequence). The CDR3 consists of 13 residues. The V end was cut by 4 bases, the J end by 7 bases, with 8 bases between. The chain's CDR3 is CATSNGQNSPLHF. DNA for the CDR3: TGTGCCACCAGCAATGGACAGAATTCACCCCTCCACTTT.

The chain uses TRBV7-9 and TRBJ2-7; D not certain. V was cut by 2 bases and J by 4 bases, with 3 bases left in between. The CDR3 sequence is 11 residues long. CDR1 is SEHNR and CDR2 is FQNEAQ in the germline V gene (reference sequence). CDR3 in amino acids: CASSLTYEQYF. The CDR3 DNA reads TGTGCCAGCAGCTTAACTTACGAGCAGTACTTC.

V is TRBV6-6 and J is TRBJ2-7; the match to TRBD1 covers 9 bases. The CDR3 totals 13 residues. Unmatched junction bases numbered 2, after V lost 6 bases and J lost 2 bases. CDR1 is MNHNY, CDR2 SVGAGI, per germline (reference sequence). The CDR3 DNA reads as TGTGCCAGCAGCAGGACAGGGGCCTACGAGCAGTACTTC. Its protein product is CASSRTGAYEQYF.

This sequence joins TRBV5-4 and TRBJ2-6; a possible D gene is TRBD2 (6 bases). V was cut by 3 bases and J by 3 bases, with 13 bases left in between. CDR1 and CDR2 (germline): SGHNT, YYREEE (reference sequence). This CDR3 region has 16 residues. The CDR3 is CASSSARGGGANVLTF. As DNA, the CDR3 is TGTGCCAGCAGCTCGGCGAGGGGAGGTGGGGCCAACGTCCTGACTTTC.

This clone has more than one count but fewer than ten. The J gene is TRBJ1-2, the V gene TRBV11-2; 8 bases map to TRBD1. Looked up from germline, CDR1 is SGHAT and CDR2 is FQNNGV. The junction had 8 bases not matched to a gene; V was cut back by 5 bases and J by 3 bases. The CDR3 contains 15 residues. As DNA, the CDR3 is TGTGCCAGCAGCCGACGACAGGGGTTAGACTATGGCTACACCTTC. It codes for CASSRRQGLDYGYTF.

The rearrangement joins TRBV30 to TRBJ1-4; TRBD1 agrees at 8 bases. CDR1 GTSNPN and CDR2 SVGIG come from the germline V gene (reference sequence). CDR3 length: 13 residues. V shed 1 base and J 8 bases; nucleotides not matched to a gene: 3. In DNA form, the CDR3 reads TGTGCCTGGAGTGGACAGGGGTACGAAAAACTGTTTTTT. Its translation is CAWSGQGYEKLFF.

The chain is built from TRBV5-1 and TRBJ2-2; D is perhaps TRBD2 (7 bases). Trimming shortened V by 0 bases and J by 4 bases, and 16 bases separated the two germline ends. This CDR3 is 17 amino acids long. CDR1 SGHRS and CDR2 YFSETQ come from the germline V gene. This CDR3 reads CASSLDPGGIGTGELFF. The CDR3, as DNA: TGCGCCAGCAGCTTGGACCCGGGGGGCATCGGCACCGGGGAGCTGTTTTTT.

The V call is TRBV13, the J call TRBJ2-3, with 7 nucleotides matching TRBD1. Losses at the gene ends were 5 bases for V and 3 bases for J; bases not matched to a gene: 11. The germline gives CDR1 PRHDT, CDR2 FYEKMQ (reference sequence). This CDR3 has 16 residues. CDR3 sequence: CASSPTRQGLTDTQYF. CDR3 bases: TGTGCCAGCAGCCCCACTAGACAGGGATTAACAGATACGCAGTATTTT.